This T cell receptor beta chain was recovered during a study of OX40 agonist ivuxolimab in advanced cancers. Study details: There were three patients with partial responses, one having hepatocellular carcinoma and two cutaneous melanoma. Study results and caveats: At 0.1 to 3.0 mg/kg and by week 6, CD4+ and CD8+ T cells in the blood had expanded clonally. Partial responders at 0.1-3.0 mg/kg had among the lowest clonal expansion. No determination was made of the antigen specificity of the expanded peripheral T cells.

Turning to this clone: The target antigen is unknown.

The CDR3 runs to 17 residues. Germline trimming cut 9 bases from V and 0 bases from J; bases unmatched to any gene: 12. Germline V gives CDR1 MDHEN, CDR2 SYDVKM. Here immunoSEQ multiplex PCR was the method, and the copy in TCRdb shows in-frame clones only, minus some. The table lists 70,000 or so clones, less than 85% of them singletons. The sequencing used CD4+ or CD8+ T cells sorted from blood, collected in a trial of the OX40 agonist ivuxolimab. The chain combines TRBV28 with TRBJ2-3; TRBD1 agrees at 10 bases. This clonotype was obtained from an adult with an advanced solid tumor such as melanoma, head and neck, liver or kidney cancer. CDR3 in DNA: TGTGCCAGTCTGGGACAGGGGTTTGCCCCTAGCACAGATACGCAGTATTTT. Translating gives CASLGQGFAPSTDTQYF.